This T cell receptor beta chain was sequenced in a study of cytomegalovirus exposure and HLA in healthy donors. Turning to the study itself: When 300 to 400 donors were genotyped, more than 70% of them were found to fall in the Caucasian-associated ancestry cluster.

Primers for the PCR totalled 60 Vbeta and 13 Jbeta. Some clones are missing from TCRdb's copy, which holds only in-frame ones; the method was immunoSEQ multiplex PCR. The repertoire holds roughly 150,000 clones, 70% seen once, with 4.7% in the top ten. V was pared by 2 bases and J by 0 bases, with 3 bases between. The germline V gene has CDR1 SEHNR and CDR2 FQNEAQ (reference sequence). The CDR3 contains 13 residues. The chain couples TRBV7-9 to TRBJ2-3; D gene uncertain. Source material: PBMCs. This clonotype was sampled from a man aged 18 to 30 in good health and CMV-seropositive. The CDR3 spells CASSLPSTDTQYF. CDR3 coding DNA: TGTGCCAGCAGCTTACCTAGCACAGATACGCAGTATTTT.